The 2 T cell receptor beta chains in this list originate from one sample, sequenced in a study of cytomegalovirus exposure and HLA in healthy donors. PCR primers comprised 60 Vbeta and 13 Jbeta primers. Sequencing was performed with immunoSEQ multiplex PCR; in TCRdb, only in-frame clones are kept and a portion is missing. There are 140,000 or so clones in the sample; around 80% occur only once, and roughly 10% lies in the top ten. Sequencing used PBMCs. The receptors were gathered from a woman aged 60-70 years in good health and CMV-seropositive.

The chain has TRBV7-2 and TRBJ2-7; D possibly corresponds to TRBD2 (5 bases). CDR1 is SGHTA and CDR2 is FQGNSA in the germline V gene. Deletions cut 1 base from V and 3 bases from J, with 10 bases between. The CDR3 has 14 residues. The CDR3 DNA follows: TGTGCCAGCAGCTTAGGAGTCGGGAACTACGAGCAGTACTTC. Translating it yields CASSLGVGNYEQYF.

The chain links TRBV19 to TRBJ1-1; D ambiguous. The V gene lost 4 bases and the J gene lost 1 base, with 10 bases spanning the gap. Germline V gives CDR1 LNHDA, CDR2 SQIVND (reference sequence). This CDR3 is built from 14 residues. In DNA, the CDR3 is TGTGCCAGTAGTACCCCACACACGAACACTGAAGCTTTCTTT. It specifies CASSTPHTNTEAFF.